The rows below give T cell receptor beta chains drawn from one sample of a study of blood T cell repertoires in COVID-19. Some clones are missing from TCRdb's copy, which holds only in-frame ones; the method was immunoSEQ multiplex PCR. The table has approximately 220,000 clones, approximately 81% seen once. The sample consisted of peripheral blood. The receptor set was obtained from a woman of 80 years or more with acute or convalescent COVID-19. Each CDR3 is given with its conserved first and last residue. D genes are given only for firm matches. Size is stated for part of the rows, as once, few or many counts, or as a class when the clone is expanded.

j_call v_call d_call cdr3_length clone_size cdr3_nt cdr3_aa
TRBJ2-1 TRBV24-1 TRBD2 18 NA TGTGCCACCAGTGACCCAGGACTAGCGGGCCCCTCCTACAATGAGCAGTTCTTC CATSDPGLAGPSYNEQFF
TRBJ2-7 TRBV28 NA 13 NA TGTGCCAGCAGTTTAGGGCAGTTCTACGAGCAGTACTTC CASSLGQFYEQYF
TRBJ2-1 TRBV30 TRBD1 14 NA TGTGCCTGGAGTGGGAAGGGACAGAAGTTTGTGCAGTTCTTC CAWSGKGQKFVQFF
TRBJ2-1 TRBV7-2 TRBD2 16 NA TGTGCCAGCAGCTTAGCCCCTGGGGGGGTTTTGAATGAGCAGTTCTTC CASSLAPGGVLNEQFF
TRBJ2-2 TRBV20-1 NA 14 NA TGCAGTGCTAGTTACAGGGCCGGCCCCGGGGAGCTGTTTTTT CSASYRAGPGELFF
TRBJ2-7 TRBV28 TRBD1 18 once TGTGCCAGCTTACTTTCGCGGGGACAGGCAGGGATGTCCTACGAGCAGTACTTC CASLLSRGQAGMSYEQYF
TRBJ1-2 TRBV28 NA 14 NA TGTGCCAGCAGTTTCATTGGGGGCGCGACTGGCTACACCTTC CASSFIGGATGYTF
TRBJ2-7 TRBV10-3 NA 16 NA TGTGCCATCAGTGAGTCCGACCCCCAGGGGGGCTACGAGCAGTACTTC CAISESDPQGGYEQYF
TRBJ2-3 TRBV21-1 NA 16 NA TGTGCCAGCAGCAAGGTATGGCCGCCCCACACAGATACGCAGTATTTT CASSKVWPPHTDTQYF
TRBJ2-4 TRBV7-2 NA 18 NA TGTGCCAGCACCCTAGGGGGCGGGAGGACGGTAGCCAAAAACATTCAGTACTTC CASTLGGGRTVAKNIQYF
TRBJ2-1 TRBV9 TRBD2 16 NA TGTGCCAGCAGCCCAAGCGCGGGAGTAACCTACAATGAGCAGTTCTTC CASSPSAGVTYNEQFF
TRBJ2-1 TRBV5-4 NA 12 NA TGTGCCAGCAGTCTCTTGGGGGGTGAGCAGTTCTTC CASSLLGGEQFF
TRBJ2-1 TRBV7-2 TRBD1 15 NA TGTGCCAGCAGCGCTGGGGGGACAGGGAACAATGAGCAGTTCTTC CASSAGGTGNNEQFF
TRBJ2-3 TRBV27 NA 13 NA TGTGCCAGCAGTTTACTAGCCTCAGATACGCAGTATTTT CASSLLASDTQYF
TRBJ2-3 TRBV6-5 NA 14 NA TGTGCCAGCCGGAAAACAGGGTACACAGATACGCAGTATTTT CASRKTGYTDTQYF
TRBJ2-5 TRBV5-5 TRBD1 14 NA TGTGCCAGCAGCCGGGGACAGGGGAGCGAGACCCAGTACTTC CASSRGQGSETQYF
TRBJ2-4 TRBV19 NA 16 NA TGTGCCAGTAGCCATTACTTACCTACAGCCAAAAACATTCAGTACTTC CASSHYLPTAKNIQYF
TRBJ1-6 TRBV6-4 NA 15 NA TGTGCCAGCAGCCCCGAGGGGGGGCATCTTTCACCCCTCCACTTT CASSPEGGHLSPLHF
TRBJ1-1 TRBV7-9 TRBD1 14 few TGTGCCAGCAGTCAGGACAGGGGAAAAACTGAAGCTTTCTTT CASSQDRGKTEAFF
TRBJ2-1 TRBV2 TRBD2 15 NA TGTGCCAGCCTACTCAGACTAGCAGTAGGGAATGAGCAGTTCTTC CASLLRLAVGNEQFF
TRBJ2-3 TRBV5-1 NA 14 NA TGCGCCAGCAGCTCGGGACACTCCACAGATACGCAGTATTTT CASSSGHSTDTQYF
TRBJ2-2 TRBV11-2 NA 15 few TGTGCCAGCAGCTACACGGGAGCCTACACCGGGGAGCTGTTTTTT CASSYTGAYTGELFF
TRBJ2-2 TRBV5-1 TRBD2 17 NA TGCGCCAGCAGCCCTGGTGGGGGGGGACCTAACACCGGGGAGCTGTTTTTT CASSPGGGGPNTGELFF
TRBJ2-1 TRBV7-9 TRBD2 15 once TGTGCCAGCAGCCCGAGCGGGGGGGCATACAATGAGCAGTTCTTC CASSPSGGAYNEQFF
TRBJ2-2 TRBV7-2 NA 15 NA TGTGCCAGCAGCTCTCAGGGGGGAGGCACCGGGGAGCTGTTTTTT CASSSQGGGTGELFF